This T cell receptor (beta chain) is from a study of beta chain features in type 1 diabetes. Study conclusions and caveats: All four CD4+ subsets of Type 1 diabetes patients contained TCRB CDR3s that were moderately but significantly shorter.

As for this clone: Antigen: not known.

Isolated RNA was reverse transcribed in full, so expressed TCRB transcripts were sequenced. Regulatory, naive and central memory T cell samples averaged around 3.6 million reads. The table came from immunoSEQ multiplex PCR; TCRdb's copy has only in-frame clones and leaves some out. The repertoire holds hundreds of thousands of clones, with around an eighth as singletons. Trimming took 5 bases from V and 3 from J, leaving 10 bases between them. Germline CDR1 reads LNHDA; CDR2 reads SQIVND (reference sequence). The CDR3 sequence is 13 residues long. Every donor had blood drawn once into heparin, around 120 mL on average.

This chain links TRBV19 with TRBJ2-5; TRBD1 might be the D (5 bases). This TCR was recovered from a man between 18 and 35 years old with type 1 diabetes. Sequences were obtained from naive CD4+ T cells from blood. CDR3 DNA sequence: TGTGCCAGTAGTCGACAGTACGAAGAGACCCAGTACTTC. Translated: CASSRQYEETQYF.